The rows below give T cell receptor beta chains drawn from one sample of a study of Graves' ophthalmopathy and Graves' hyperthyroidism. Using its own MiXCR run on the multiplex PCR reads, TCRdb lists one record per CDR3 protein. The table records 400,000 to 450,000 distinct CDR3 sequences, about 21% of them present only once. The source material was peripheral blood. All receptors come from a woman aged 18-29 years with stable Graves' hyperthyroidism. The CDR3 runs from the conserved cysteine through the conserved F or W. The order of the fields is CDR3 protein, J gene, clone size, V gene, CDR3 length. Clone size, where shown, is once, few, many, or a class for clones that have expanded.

CASSATGAGSNQPQHF | TRBJ1-5 | NA | TRBV6-1 | 16
CASSSHYGYTF | TRBJ1-2 | many | TRBV6-5 | 11
CASSLVRQLNTEAFF | TRBJ1-1 | many | TRBV7-9 | 15
CASSRGEGGGRETQYF | TRBJ2-5 | many | TRBV6-5 | 16
CATSSEGGSTEAFF | TRBJ1-1 | many | TRBV15 | 14
CASSLIGTRTSGQETQYF | TRBJ2-5 | many | TRBV7-2 | 18
CASSVDAGGPWEQYF | TRBJ2-7 | NA | TRBV9 | 15
CAWRGDAKNTEAFF | TRBJ1-1 | many | TRBV30 | 14
CAWNSGNTEAFF | TRBJ1-1 | few | TRBV30 | 12
CASSEVGHGTYEQYF | TRBJ2-7 | many | TRBV25-1 | 15
CASSPRVFGYTF | TRBJ1-2 | many | TRBV28 | 12
CASTLGRPYEQYF | TRBJ2-7 | many | TRBV6-2/TRBV6-3 | 13
CASSFGGQLYEQYF | TRBJ2-7 | many | TRBV11-2 | 14
CASSLSDFTGELFF | TRBJ2-2 | many | TRBV27 | 14
CASRWTSGTEQYF | TRBJ2-7 | NA | TRBV6-1 | 13
CASSSQRGRGSETQYF | TRBJ2-5 | many | TRBV27 | 16
CASSLFPPDRFPNYGYTF | TRBJ1-2 | many | TRBV27 | 18
CASSMEGRMWTWYQPQHF | TRBJ1-5 | few | TRBV19 | 18
CASSQDVDYEQYF | TRBJ2-7 | many | TRBV4-3 | 13
CASSTRASSGNTIYF | TRBJ1-3 | many | TRBV6-5 | 15
CAWTLGHHGYTF | TRBJ1-2 | NA | TRBV30 | 12
CATSDSRTGGSGYTF | TRBJ1-2 | many | TRBV24-1 | 15
CASSIRDYLAKNIQYF | TRBJ2-4 | NA | TRBV11-2 | 16
CASSRGWGDTIYF | TRBJ1-3 | many | TRBV7-3 | 13
CAISDSGPIYF | TRBJ1-3 | many | TRBV10-3 | 11
CASSFGGGFANTGELFF | TRBJ2-2 | NA | TRBV11-2 | 17
CASSLSGEQGKYF | TRBJ2-7 | NA | TRBV13 | 13
CASSARAGDSTGELFF | TRBJ2-2 | many | TRBV6-4 | 16
CASSAGKSYEQYF | TRBJ2-7 | few | TRBV2 | 13
CASSLAPGQGYEQYF | TRBJ2-7 | many | TRBV12-3/TRBV12-4 | 15
CAWVAGGANVLTF | TRBJ2-6 | many | TRBV30 | 13
CASSQERGASYNEQFF | TRBJ2-1 | NA | TRBV14 | 16
CASSLTATGAGNTIHF | TRBJ1-3 | many | TRBV5-1 | 16
CASTMYLGMGTEAFF | TRBJ1-1 | many | TRBV7-2 | 15
CASSLGHTGELFF | TRBJ2-2 | many | TRBV12-3/TRBV12-4 | 13
CASSLGTGVGYTF | TRBJ1-2 | many | TRBV7-9 | 13
CASSLRLAGDEQYF | TRBJ2-7 | many | TRBV7-9 | 14
CASSLLGAHTEAFF | TRBJ1-1 | many | TRBV11-1 | 14